This T cell receptor beta chain stems from a study of beta chain features in type 1 diabetes. Study-wide results and caveats: Relative to healthy donors, patients appeared to have naive, central memory and Treg TCRB repertoires that were more similar. There was a moderate but significant shortening of TCRB CDR3s in all four CD4+ subsets of Type 1 diabetes patients. VDJ junctions in type 1 diabetes patients carried more deletions and fewer insertions.

This clone appeared a few times. Its antigen is unidentified. The investigators reverse transcribed all of the isolated RNA, so they sequenced expressed TCRB transcripts. Method: immunoSEQ multiplex PCR; TCRdb's copy keeps in-frame clones and lacks some. This sample has about 340,000 clones, with approximately 12% found just once. Trimming cost V 2 bases and J 0 bases, with 13 bases left between them. The CDR3 spans 16 residues. Germline CDR1 is KGHSH and CDR2 is LQKENI. What was sequenced was naive CD4+ T cells from blood. This chain connects TRBV18 to TRBJ1-1; no firm D call. The sequence derives from a woman aged 18-29 years with type 1 diabetes. CDR3 sequence reads: CASSPLSDWLNTEAFF. CDR3 bases: TGTGCCAGCTCACCATTATCCGACTGGCTGAACACTGAAGCTTTCTTT.